A single TCR beta chain is shown here with its context. The source of the sample is a study of T cell changes during pregnancy in multiple sclerosis. Using immunoSEQ multiplex PCR, the repertoire was profiled, and TCRdb retains in-frame clones only, with some absent. The sample shows around 41,000 clones, roughly 88% of them seen only once. The specimen was PBMCs (not recorded whether the cells were cultured). This receptor was identified in a female donor with multiple sclerosis, enrolled in a pregnancy study.

The CDR3: CASRDREDQPQHF. The CDR3 DNA reads as TGTGCCAGCAGGGACAGGGAAGATCAGCCCCAGCATTTT. The chain employs TRBV28 and TRBJ1-5; 8 bases agree with TRBD1. This CDR3 comprises 13 residues. J lost 5 bases, V lost 6 bases, and 3 bases had no gene match. Germline V gene sequence: CDR1 MDHEN, CDR2 SYDVKM.